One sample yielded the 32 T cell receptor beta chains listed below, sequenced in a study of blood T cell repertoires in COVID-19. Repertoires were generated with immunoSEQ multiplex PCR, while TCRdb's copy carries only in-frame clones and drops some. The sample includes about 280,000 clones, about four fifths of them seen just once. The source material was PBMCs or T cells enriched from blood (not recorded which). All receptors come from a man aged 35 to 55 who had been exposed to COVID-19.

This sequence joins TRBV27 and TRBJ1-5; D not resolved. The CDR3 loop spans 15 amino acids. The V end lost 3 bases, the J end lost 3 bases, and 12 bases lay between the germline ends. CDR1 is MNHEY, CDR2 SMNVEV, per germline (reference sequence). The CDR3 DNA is TGTGCCAGCAGTTTCCGTTCGACAACCAATCAGCCCCAGCATTTT. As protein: CASSFRSTTNQPQHF.

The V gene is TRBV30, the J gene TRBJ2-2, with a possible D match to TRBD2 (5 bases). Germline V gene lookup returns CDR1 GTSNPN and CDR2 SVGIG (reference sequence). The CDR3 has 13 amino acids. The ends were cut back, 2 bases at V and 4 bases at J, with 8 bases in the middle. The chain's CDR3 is CAWSRGTTGELFF. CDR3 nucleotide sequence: TGTGCCTGGAGTCGGGGTACCACCGGGGAGCTGTTTTTT.

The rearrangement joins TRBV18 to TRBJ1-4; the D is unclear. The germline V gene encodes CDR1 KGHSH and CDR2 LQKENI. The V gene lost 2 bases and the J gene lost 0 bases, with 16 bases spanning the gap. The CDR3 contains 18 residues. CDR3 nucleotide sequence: TGTGCCAGCTCACCAACGAAAGGAGCAACCCCAACTAATGAAAAACTGTTTTTT. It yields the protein CASSPTKGATPTNEKLFF.

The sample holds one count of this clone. CDR3 DNA sequence: TGTGCCAGCACGCCCACTATAGACAGTGAGCAAGCTTTCTTT. This gives the protein CASTPTIDSEQAFF. The rearrangement joins TRBV6-5 to TRBJ1-1, with D maybe TRBD1 (5 bases). Trimming cost V 7 bases and J 9 bases, with 21 bases left between them. Germline V gene sequence: CDR1 MNHEY, CDR2 SVGAGI. The CDR3 consists of 14 residues.

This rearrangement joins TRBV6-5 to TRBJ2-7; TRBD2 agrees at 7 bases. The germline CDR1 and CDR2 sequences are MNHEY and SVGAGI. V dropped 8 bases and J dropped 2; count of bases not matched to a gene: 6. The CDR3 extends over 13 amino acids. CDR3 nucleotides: TGTGCCAGCGGGAGGGGCAGACCCTACGAGCAGTACTTC. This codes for CASGRGRPYEQYF.

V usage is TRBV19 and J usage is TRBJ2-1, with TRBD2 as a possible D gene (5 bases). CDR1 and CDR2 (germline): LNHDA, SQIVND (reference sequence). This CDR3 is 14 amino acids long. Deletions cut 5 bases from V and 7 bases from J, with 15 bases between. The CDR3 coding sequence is TGTGCCAGTAGTCCGTCGGGAAGACAAAATGAGCAGTTCTTC. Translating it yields CASSPSGRQNEQFF.

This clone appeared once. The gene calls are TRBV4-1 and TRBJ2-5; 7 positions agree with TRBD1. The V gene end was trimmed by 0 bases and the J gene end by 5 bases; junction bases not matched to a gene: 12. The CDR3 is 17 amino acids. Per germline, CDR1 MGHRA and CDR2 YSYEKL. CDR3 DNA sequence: TGCGCCAGCAGCCAAGAACAGGGGCGCAGAACCTTCGAGACCCAGTACTTC. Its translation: CASSQEQGRRTFETQYF.

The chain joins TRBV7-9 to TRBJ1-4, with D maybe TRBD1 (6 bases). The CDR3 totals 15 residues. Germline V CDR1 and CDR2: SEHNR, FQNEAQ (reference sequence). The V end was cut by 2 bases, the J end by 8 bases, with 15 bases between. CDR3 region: CASSLLSTGEEKLFF. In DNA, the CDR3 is TGTGCCAGCAGCTTACTTTCGACAGGAGAGGAAAAACTGTTTTTT.

In DNA, the CDR3 is TGTGCCACCAGTGCCGGGACAGGGTTGGGACAGCCCCAGCATTTT. Translated: CATSAGTGLGQPQHF. This rearrangement joins TRBV24-1 to TRBJ1-5, with 9 bases matching TRBD1. This CDR3 has 15 amino acids. Per the germline V gene, CDR1 is KGHDR and CDR2 is SFDVKD. The V segment lost 5 bases and the J segment 7 bases; nucleotides outside the gene matches: 8.

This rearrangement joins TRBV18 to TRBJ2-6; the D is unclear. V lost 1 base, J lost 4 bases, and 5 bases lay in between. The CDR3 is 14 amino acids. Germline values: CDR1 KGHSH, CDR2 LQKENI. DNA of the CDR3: TGTGCCAGCTCACCACGGGCCGGGGCCAACGTCCTGACTTTC. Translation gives CASSPRAGANVLTF.

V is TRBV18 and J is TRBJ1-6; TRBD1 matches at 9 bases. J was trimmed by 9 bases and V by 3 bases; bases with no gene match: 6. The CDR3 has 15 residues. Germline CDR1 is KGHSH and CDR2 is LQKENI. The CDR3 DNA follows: TGTGCCAGCTCACCGACCGGGACAGGGAGTTCACCCCTCCACTTT. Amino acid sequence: CASSPTGTGSSPLHF.

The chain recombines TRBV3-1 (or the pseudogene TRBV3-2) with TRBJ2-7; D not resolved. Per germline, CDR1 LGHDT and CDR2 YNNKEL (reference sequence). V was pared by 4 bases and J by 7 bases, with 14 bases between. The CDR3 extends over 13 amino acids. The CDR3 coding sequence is TGTGCCAGCAGCCCTGGCCTAGTGAGGGAGCAGTACTTC. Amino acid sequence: CASSPGLVREQYF.

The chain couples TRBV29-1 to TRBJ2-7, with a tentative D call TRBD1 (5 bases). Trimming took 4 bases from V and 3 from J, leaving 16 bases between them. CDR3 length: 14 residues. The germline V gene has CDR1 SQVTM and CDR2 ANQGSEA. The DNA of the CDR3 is TGCAGCGTTGGGGTCAAGGGGATGGTCTACGAGCAGTACTTC. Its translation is CSVGVKGMVYEQYF.

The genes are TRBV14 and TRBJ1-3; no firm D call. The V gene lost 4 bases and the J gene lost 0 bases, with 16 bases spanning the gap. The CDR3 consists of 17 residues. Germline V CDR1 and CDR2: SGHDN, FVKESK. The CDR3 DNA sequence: TGTGCCAGCAGCCCCCTCACGAGTCGGTCCTCTGGAAACACCATATATTTT. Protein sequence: CASSPLTSRSSGNTIYF.

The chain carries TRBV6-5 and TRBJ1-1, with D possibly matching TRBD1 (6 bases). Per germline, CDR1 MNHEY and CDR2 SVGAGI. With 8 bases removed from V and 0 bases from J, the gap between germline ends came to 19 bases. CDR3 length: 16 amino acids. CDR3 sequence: CASGSGANLLNTEAFF. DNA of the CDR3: TGTGCCAGCGGTTCAGGGGCTAATCTTTTGAACACTGAAGCTTTCTTT.

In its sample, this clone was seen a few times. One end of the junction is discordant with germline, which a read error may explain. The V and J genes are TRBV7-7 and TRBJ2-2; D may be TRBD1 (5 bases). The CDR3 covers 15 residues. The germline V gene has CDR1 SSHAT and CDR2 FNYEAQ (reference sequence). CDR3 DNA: TGTGCTAGCAGCTCTCGACAGTATAACACCGGGGAGCTGTTTTTT. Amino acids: CASSSRQYNTGELFF.

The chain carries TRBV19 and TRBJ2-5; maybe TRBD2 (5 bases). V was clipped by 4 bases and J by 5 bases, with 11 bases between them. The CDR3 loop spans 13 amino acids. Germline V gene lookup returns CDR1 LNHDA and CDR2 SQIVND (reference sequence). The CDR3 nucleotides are TGTGCCAGTAGTAGCGGGCGCACGGAGACCCAGTACTTC. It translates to CASSSGRTETQYF.

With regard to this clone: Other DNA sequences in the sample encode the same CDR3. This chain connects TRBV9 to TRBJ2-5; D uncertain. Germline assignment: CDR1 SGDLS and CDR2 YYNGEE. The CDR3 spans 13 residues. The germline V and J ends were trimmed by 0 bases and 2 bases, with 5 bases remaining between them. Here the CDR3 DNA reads TGTGCCAGCAGCGTAGGTCAGCAAGAGACCCAGTACTTC. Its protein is CASSVGQQETQYF.

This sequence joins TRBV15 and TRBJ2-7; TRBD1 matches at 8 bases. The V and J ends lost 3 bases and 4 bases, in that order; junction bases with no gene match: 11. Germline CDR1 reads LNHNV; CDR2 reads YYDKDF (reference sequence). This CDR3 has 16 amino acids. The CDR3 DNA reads TGTGCCACCAGCAGGCAGGCCGGGACAGGTCCATACGAGCAGTACTTC. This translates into CATSRQAGTGPYEQYF.

The CDR3 reads CASPGQGHEQYF. The CDR3 coding sequence is TGTGCCAGCCCGGGACAGGGTCACGAGCAGTACTTC. The chain is built from TRBV5-6 and TRBJ2-7; 9 bases match TRBD1. Germline V CDR1 and CDR2: SGHDT, YYEEEE. The CDR3 totals 12 residues. Losses at the gene ends were 7 bases for V and 5 bases for J; bases not matched to a gene: 4.

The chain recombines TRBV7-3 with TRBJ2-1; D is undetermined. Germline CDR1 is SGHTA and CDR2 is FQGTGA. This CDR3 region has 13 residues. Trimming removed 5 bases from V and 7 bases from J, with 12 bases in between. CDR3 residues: CASSLTLGNEQFF. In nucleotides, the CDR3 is TGTGCCAGCAGCCTTACCCTAGGAAATGAGCAGTTCTTC. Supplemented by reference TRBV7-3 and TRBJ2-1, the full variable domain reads GAGVSQTPSNKVTEKGKYVELRCDPISGHTALYWYRQSLGQGPEFLIYFQGTGAADDSGLPNDRFFAVRPEGSVSTLKIQRTERGDSAVYLCASSLTLGNEQFFGPGTRLTVL.

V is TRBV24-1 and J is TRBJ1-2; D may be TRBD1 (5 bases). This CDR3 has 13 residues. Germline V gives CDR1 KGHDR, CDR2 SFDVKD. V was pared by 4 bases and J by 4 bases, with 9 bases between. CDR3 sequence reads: CATSERQSYGYTF. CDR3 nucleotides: TGTGCCACCAGTGAGCGACAGTCCTATGGCTACACCTTC.

In DNA form, the CDR3 reads TGCGCCAGCAGCCAAGACGGGACTAGCGGGAACTCATTCATCCCCCCCTACGAGCAGTACTTC. It codes for CASSQDGTSGNSFIPPYEQYF. This chain uses TRBV4-1 with TRBJ2-7; 13 bases are shared with TRBD2. Germline V gene lookup returns CDR1 MGHRA and CDR2 YSYEKL. The CDR3 totals 21 residues. Unmatched junction bases numbered 16, after V lost 0 bases and J lost 2 bases.

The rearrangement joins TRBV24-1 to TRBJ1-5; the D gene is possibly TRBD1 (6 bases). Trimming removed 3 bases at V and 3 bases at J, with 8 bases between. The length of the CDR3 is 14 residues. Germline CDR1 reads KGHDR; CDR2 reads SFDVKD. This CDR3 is CATSDGDTNQPQHF. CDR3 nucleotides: TGTGCCACCAGTGATGGGGACACCAATCAGCCCCAGCATTTT.

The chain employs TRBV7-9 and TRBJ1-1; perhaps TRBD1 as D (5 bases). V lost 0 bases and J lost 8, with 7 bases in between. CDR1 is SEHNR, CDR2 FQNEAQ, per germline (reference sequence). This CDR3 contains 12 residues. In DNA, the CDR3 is TGTGCCAGCAGCTTAGCGCAGGGCGAAGCTTTCTTT. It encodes CASSLAQGEAFF.

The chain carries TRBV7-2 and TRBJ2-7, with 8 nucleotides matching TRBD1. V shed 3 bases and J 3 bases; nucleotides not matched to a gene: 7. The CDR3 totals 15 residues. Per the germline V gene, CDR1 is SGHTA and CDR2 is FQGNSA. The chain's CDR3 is CASSLSGQGGYEQYF. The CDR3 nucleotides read TGTGCCAGCAGCTTGAGTGGACAGGGAGGCTACGAGCAGTACTTC.

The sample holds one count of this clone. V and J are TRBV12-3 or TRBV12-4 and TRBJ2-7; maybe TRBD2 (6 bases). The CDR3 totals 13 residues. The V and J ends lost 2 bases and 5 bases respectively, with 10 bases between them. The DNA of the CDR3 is TGTGCCAGCAGTTTACGACTAGACCACGAGCAGTACTTC. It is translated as CASSLRLDHEQYF.

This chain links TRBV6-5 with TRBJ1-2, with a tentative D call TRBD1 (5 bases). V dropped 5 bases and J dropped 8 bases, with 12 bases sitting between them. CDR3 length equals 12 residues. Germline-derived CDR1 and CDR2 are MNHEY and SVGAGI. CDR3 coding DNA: TGTGCCAGCAGTACCAGGGTCGGCGGCTACACCTTC. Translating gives CASSTRVGGYTF.

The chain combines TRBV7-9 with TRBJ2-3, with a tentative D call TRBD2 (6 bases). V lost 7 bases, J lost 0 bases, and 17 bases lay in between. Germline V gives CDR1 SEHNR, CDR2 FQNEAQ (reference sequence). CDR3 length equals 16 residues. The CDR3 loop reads CASILGTSSSTDTQYF. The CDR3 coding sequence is TGTGCCAGCATCCTCGGGACTTCCTCTAGCACAGATACGCAGTATTTT.

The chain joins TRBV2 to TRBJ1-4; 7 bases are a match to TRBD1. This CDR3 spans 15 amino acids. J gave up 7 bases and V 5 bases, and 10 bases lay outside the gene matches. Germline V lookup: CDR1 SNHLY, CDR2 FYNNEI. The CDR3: CASSFDGTVVEKLFF. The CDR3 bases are TGTGCCAGCAGTTTTGACGGGACAGTAGTTGAAAAACTGTTTTTT.

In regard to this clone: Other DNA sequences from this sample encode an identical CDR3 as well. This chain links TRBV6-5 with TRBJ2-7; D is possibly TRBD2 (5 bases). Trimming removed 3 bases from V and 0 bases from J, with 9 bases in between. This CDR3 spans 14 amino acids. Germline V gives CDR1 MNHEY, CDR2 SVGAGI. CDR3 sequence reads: CASSYFSGSYEQYF. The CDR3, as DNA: TGTGCCAGCAGTTATTTCAGCGGCTCCTACGAGCAGTACTTC.

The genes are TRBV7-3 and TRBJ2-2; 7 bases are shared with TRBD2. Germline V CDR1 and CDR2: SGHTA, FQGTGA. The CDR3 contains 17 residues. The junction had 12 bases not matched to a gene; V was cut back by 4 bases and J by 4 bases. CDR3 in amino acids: CASSYPPGRGSTGELFF. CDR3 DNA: TGTGCCAGCAGCTACCCACCCGGGCGGGGGAGCACCGGGGAGCTGTTTTTT.